This T cell receptor beta chain emerged from a study of blood T cell repertoires in COVID-19. For the study at large: Nucleic acid was either cDNA or gDNA, and it came from T cells, B-cell-depleted T cells, or PBMCs.

The CDR3 runs 14 residues. The V and J ends lost 4 bases and 8 bases, in that order; junction bases with no gene match: 6. Germline CDR1 and CDR2: KGHSH and LQKENI. Original processing methods: Using reference gene primer amplification, nucleated cell counts were estimated. Sequencing used immunoSEQ multiplex PCR; TCRdb keeps in-frame clones, though not all of them. V, J and clone size derive from that table, while D and trimming were established from the DNA sequence. In the table there are about 110,000 clones, 87% of which are singletons. The TCR comes from a human donor in a cohort sampled during active COVID-19. The rearrangement links TRBV18 to TRBJ1-4; 8 bases match TRBD1. Input material: peripheral blood. CDR3 sequence reads: CASSLRDRREKLFF. DNA for the CDR3: TGTGCCAGCTCACTCCGGGACAGGAGGGAAAAACTGTTTTTT.